The 15 T cell receptor beta chains below all came from one sample that was sequenced in a study of CD8+CD57+ T cells in acquired aplastic anemia. Investigators profiled TCR beta VDJ and CDR3 from genomic DNA template. One entry per CDR3 protein results from TCRdb running MiXCR on the reads. The sample yields around 290,000 distinct CDR3 sequences, approximately 58% seen once. The sequenced patients had an expansion of CD8+CD57+ cells seen by flow cytometry. Sequencing was carried out using sorted CD4+, CD8+, or CD8+CD57+ T cells (not recorded which) from PBMCs. These receptors all come from a human donor with aplastic anemia.

In its sample, this clonotype was seen many times. The rearrangement links TRBV7-3 to TRBJ2-1; the D gene is possibly TRBD1 (5 bases). Per germline, CDR1 SGHTA and CDR2 FQGTGA. The ends were cut back, 2 bases at V and 0 bases at J, with 8 bases in the middle. The CDR3 consists of 15 residues. CDR3 loop: CASSLQGSSYNEQFF. DNA of the CDR3: TGTGCCAGCAGCTTACAGGGAAGCTCCTACAATGAGCAGTTCTTC. The full variable domain, completed using reference TRBV7-3 and TRBJ2-1, is GAGVSQTPSNKVTEKGKYVELRCDPISGHTALYWYRQSLGQGPEFLIYFQGTGAADDSGLPNDRFFAVRPEGSVSTLKIQRTERGDSAVYLCASSLQGSSYNEQFFGPGTRLTVL.

As regards this clonotype: Relative to the germline gene, one junction end is altered; a read error may explain this. This rearrangement joins TRBV12-3 or TRBV12-4 to TRBJ2-3, with 12 bases aligning to TRBD2. The CDR3 is 18 residues long. CDR3 region: CAISDGLAGSMITDTQYF. DNA for the CDR3: TGTGCCATCAGTGACGGACTAGCGGGGTCGATGATTACAGATACGCAGTATTTT.

In the case of this clonotype: Its ends do not fully match the called genes, so a read error is possible. V and J are TRBV20-1 and TRBJ1-1; 7 bases match TRBD1. The CDR3 sequence is 11 residues long. CDR1 is DFQATT, CDR2 SNEGSKA, per germline (reference sequence). The CDR3 DNA is TGCGGTGCTAGAAGACAGGGTGAAGCTTTCTTT. Amino acid sequence: CGARRQGEAFF.

This clonotype occurred a few times. This chain links TRBV2 with TRBJ1-5; no clear D gene. Looked up from germline, CDR1 is SNHLY and CDR2 is FYNNEI. Trimming took 3 bases from V and 5 from J, leaving 11 bases between them. CDR3 length: 14 residues. CDR3 region: CASSDQLRYQPQHF. As DNA, the CDR3 is TGTGCCAGCAGTGACCAGCTTCGGTATCAGCCCCAGCATTTT.

The chain couples TRBV20-1 to TRBJ2-7, with 7 positions matching TRBD1. Germline loops: CDR1 DFQATT, CDR2 SNEGSKA (reference sequence). The V gene end was trimmed by 6 bases and the J gene end by 2 bases; junction bases not matched to a gene: 7. The CDR3 is 13 residues long. The CDR3 coding sequence is TGCAGTGCCCTCCGGGACAGTCCCTACGAGCAGTACTTC. Translation gives CSALRDSPYEQYF.

This chain connects TRBV19 to TRBJ1-1; D is unclear. This CDR3 comprises 15 residues. Trimming stripped 7 bases from V and 3 bases from J, with 18 bases between. CDR1 is LNHDA, CDR2 SQIVND, per germline (reference sequence). The CDR3 loop reads CASNRGWRTDTEAFF. CDR3 DNA: TGTGCCAGTAATCGGGGATGGCGAACGGACACTGAAGCTTTCTTT. Full variable domain (missing parts from reference TRBV19 and TRBJ1-1): DGGITQSPKYLFRKEGQNVTLSCEQNLNHDAMYWYRQDPGQGLRLIYYSQIVNDFQKGDIAEGYSVSREKKESFPLTVTSAQKNPTAFYLCASNRGWRTDTEAFFGQGTRLTVV.

The V call is TRBV7-2, the J call TRBJ1-2, with D unclear. CDR1 and CDR2 (germline): SGHTA, FQGNSA. V dropped 5 bases and J dropped 4 bases, with 14 bases sitting between them. The CDR3 has 14 residues. This CDR3 is CASSSLSKLYGYTF. For the CDR3, the DNA is TGTGCCAGCAGCAGCCTTTCCAAGCTCTATGGCTACACCTTC.

The chain joins TRBV29-1 to TRBJ2-5; no clear D. Per the germline V gene, CDR1 is SQVTM and CDR2 is ANQGSEA. Trimming cost V 6 bases and J 1 base, with 18 bases left between them. The CDR3 length is 15 residues. In nucleotides, the CDR3 is TGCAGCGTCAAGTACAGAAGGTCCACCCAAGAGACCCAGTACTTC. Translated: CSVKYRRSTQETQYF.

This clonotype was detected ten times or more. Given a much more abundant clone one base away, this may be a read error. The rearrangement links TRBV12-3 or TRBV12-4 to TRBJ1-5; 8 bases match TRBD1. The CDR3 totals 15 residues. J gave up 4 bases and V 6 bases, and 8 bases lay outside the gene matches. CDR3: CASSLGTGTNQPQHF. The DNA of the CDR3 is TGTGCCAGCAGCCTAGGGACAGGCACTAATCAGCCCCAGCATTTT.

A remark on this clonotype: The germline gene is not matched at one end of the junction; a read error may be the cause. The genes are TRBV27 and TRBJ2-6; 9 bases are a match to TRBD1. Per the germline V gene, CDR1 is MNHEY and CDR2 is SMNVEV (reference sequence). The CDR3 length is 17 residues. The CDR3 DNA follows: TGTGCCAGCAGTTTAGGACAGGGGATCTCTGAGGCCAACGTCCTGACTTTC. Its translation: CASSLGQGISEANVLTF.

This clonotype was seen at least ten times. The J gene is TRBJ2-7, the V gene TRBV5-4; 7 nucleotides agree with TRBD1. V lost 2 bases to trimming and J lost 3 bases; unmatched junction nucleotides: 2. CDR1 is SGHNT and CDR2 is YYREEE in the germline V gene (reference sequence). The CDR3 is 13 residues long. The CDR3 nucleotides read TGTGCCAGCAGCTTCAACAGGGGCTACGAGCAGTACTTC. It translates to CASSFNRGYEQYF.

This clonotype occurred a few times. The chain uses TRBV2 and TRBJ1-2; D might be TRBD1 (5 bases). CDR1 is SNHLY, CDR2 FYNNEI, per germline. V lost 1 base and J 12 bases, leaving 18 bases between the germline ends. The CDR3 covers 14 residues. CDR3 sequence: CASSEGGRDPVDTF. CDR3 DNA sequence: TGTGCCAGCAGTGAAGGAGGCCGGGACCCGGTCGACACCTTC.

This chain uses TRBV20-1 with TRBJ2-2; the D gene could be TRBD1 or TRBD2 (6 bases each). The V end was cut by 3 bases, the J end by 4 bases, with 12 bases between. The V gene's germline CDR1 is DFQATT and CDR2 SNEGSKA (reference sequence). CDR3 length: 14 residues. CDR3 residues: CSASGRGGTGELFF. In DNA form, the CDR3 reads TGCAGTGCTAGTGGCAGGGGAGGCACCGGGGAGCTGTTTTTT.

The rearrangement joins TRBV29-1 to TRBJ1-2; D is uncertain. CDR1 is SQVTM and CDR2 is ANQGSEA in the germline V gene. Trimming left V 6 bases short and J 6 bases short, with 11 bases between. The CDR3 loop spans 11 amino acids. CDR3 nucleotides: TGCAGCGTGCGGGCCTTAGATGGCTACACCTTC. Translation gives CSVRALDGYTF.

The rearrangement joins TRBV14 to TRBJ2-7; D gene unclear. The CDR3 sequence is 13 residues long. V lost 3 bases and J lost 5, with 11 bases in between. Germline V lookup: CDR1 SGHDN, CDR2 FVKESK. The CDR3: CASSQDSWNEQYF. Written as DNA, the CDR3 is TGTGCCAGCAGCCAGGATTCTTGGAACGAGCAGTACTTC.